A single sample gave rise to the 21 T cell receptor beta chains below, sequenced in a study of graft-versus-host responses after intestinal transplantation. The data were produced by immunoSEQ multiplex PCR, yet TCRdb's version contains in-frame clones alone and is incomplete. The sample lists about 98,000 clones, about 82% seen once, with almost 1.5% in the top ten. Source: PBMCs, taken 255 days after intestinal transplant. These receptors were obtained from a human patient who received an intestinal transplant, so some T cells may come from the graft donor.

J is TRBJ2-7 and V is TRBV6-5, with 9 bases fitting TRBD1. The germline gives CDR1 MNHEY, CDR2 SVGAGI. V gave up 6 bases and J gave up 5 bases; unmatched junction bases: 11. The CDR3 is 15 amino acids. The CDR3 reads CASRDPGQGLHEQYF. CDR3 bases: TGTGCCAGCAGAGACCCGGGACAGGGTCTCCACGAGCAGTACTTC.

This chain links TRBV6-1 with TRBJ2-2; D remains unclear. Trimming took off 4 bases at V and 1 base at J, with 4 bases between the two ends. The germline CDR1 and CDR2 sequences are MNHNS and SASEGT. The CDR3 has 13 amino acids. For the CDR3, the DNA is TGTGCCAGCAGTGCCTGGAACACCGGGGAGCTGTTTTTT. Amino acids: CASSAWNTGELFF.

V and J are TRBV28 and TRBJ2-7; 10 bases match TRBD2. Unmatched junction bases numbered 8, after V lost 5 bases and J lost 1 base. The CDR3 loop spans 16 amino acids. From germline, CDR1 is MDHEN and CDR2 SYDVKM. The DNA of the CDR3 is TGTGCCAGCAGTCAGCGGACTAGCGGATGGTCCTACGAGCAGTACTTC. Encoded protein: CASSQRTSGWSYEQYF.

The CDR3 region has the DNA TGTGCCAGCAGTTACTCCACAGGAACTAATGAAAAACTGTTTTTT. Protein product: CASSYSTGTNEKLFF. The chain joins TRBV6-7 to TRBJ1-4; D possibly corresponds to TRBD1 (5 bases). TRBV6-7 qualifies as an ORF whose function is uncertain. The CDR3 contains 15 residues. V was shortened by 0 bases and J by 1 base, with 6 bases between the two germline ends.

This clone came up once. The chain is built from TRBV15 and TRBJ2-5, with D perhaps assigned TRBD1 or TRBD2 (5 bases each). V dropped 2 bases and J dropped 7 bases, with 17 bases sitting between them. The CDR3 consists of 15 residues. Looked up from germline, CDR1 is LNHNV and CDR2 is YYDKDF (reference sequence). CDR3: CATSRRDRDPGTQYF. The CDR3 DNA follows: TGTGCCACCAGCAGACGGGACCGGGACCCCGGGACCCAGTACTTC.

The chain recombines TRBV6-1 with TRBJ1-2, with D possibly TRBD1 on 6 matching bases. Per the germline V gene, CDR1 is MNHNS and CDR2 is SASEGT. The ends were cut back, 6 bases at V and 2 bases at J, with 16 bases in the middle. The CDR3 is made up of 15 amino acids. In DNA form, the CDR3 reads TGTGCCAGCAGACTAGGGGGGGTGGCCAACTATGGCTACACCTTC. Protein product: CASRLGGVANYGYTF.

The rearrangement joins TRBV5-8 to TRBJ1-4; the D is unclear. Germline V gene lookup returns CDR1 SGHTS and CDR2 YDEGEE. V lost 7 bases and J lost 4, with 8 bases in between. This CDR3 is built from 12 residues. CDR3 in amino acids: CASGVVNEKLFF. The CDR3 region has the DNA TGTGCCAGCGGGGTTGTTAATGAAAAACTGTTTTTT.

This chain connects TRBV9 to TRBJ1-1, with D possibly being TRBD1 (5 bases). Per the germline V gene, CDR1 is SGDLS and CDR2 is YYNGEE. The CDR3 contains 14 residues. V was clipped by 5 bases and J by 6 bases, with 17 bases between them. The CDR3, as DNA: TGTGCCAGCAGAGCGGACGGGGGAACGGCTGAAGCTTTCTTT. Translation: CASRADGGTAEAFF.

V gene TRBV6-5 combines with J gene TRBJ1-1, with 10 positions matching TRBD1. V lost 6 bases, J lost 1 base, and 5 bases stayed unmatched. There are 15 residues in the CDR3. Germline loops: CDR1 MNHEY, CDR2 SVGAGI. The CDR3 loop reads CASRGGTGANTEAFF. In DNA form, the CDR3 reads TGTGCCAGCAGGGGGGGGACAGGGGCGAACACTGAAGCTTTCTTT.

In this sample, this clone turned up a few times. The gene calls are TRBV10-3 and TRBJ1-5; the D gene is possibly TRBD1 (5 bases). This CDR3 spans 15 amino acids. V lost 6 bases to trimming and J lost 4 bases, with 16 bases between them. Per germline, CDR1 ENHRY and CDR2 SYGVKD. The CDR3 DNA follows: TGTGCCATCAGCAACACCGGGACTCTGAATCAGCCCCAGCATTTT. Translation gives CAISNTGTLNQPQHF.

The DNA of the CDR3 is TGTGCCAGCAGTCCCGGGACAGTGTACGAGCAGTACTTC. Translated, it gives CASSPGTVYEQYF. This chain connects TRBV6-5 to TRBJ2-7; 7 positions agree with TRBD1. Germline values: CDR1 MNHEY, CDR2 SVGAGI. Unmatched junction bases numbered 5, after V lost 5 bases and J lost 4 bases. The CDR3 covers 13 residues.

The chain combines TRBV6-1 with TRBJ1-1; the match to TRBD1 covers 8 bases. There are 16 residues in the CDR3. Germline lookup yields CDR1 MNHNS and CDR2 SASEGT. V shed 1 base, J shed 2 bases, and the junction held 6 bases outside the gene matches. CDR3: CASSEERDRFNTEAFF. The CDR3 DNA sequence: TGTGCCAGCAGTGAAGAGAGGGACAGGTTCAACACTGAAGCTTTCTTT.

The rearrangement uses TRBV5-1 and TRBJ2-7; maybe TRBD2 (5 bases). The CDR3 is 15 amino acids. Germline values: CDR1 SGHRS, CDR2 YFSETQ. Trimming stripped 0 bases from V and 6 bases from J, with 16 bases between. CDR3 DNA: TGCGCCAGCAGCTTGGATGCGACTACCCTGGGCGAGCAGTACTTC. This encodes CASSLDATTLGEQYF.

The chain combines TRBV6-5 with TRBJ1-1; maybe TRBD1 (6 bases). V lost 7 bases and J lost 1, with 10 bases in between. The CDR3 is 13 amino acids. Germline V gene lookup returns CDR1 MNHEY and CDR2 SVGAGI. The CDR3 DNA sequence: TGTGCCAGCATCGGGACACAGAACACTGAAGCTTTCTTT. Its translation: CASIGTQNTEAFF.

This chain's CDR3 is CATSRDEVAAVYLGGYTF. The CDR3 DNA reads as TGTGCCACCAGCAGAGATGAGGTGGCAGCGGTGTACCTTGGTGGCTACACCTTC. J is TRBJ1-2 and V is TRBV15; D gene unclear. CDR1 LNHNV and CDR2 YYDKDF come from the germline V gene (reference sequence). V was cut by 0 bases and J by 7 bases, with 24 bases left in between. The CDR3 consists of 18 residues.

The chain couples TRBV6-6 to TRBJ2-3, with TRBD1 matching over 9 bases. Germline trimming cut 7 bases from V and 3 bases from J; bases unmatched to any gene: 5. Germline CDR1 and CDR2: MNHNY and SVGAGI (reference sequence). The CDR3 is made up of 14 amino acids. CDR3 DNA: TGTGCCAGCATCGACAGGGGGGTTACAGATACGCAGTATTTT. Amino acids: CASIDRGVTDTQYF.

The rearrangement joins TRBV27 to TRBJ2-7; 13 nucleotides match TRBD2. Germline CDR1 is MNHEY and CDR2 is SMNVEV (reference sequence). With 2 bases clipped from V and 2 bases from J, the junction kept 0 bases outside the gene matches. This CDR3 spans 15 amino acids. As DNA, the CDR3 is TGTGCCAGCAGTTTAGGGACTAGCGGGGCCTACGAGCAGTACTTC. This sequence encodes CASSLGTSGAYEQYF.

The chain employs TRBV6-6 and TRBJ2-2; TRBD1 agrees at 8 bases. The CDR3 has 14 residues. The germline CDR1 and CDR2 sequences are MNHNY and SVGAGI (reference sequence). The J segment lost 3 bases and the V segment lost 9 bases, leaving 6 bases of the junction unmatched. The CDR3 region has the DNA TGTGCCAGTAAGGGACAGGCTGACACCGGGGAGCTGTTTTTT. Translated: CASKGQADTGELFF.

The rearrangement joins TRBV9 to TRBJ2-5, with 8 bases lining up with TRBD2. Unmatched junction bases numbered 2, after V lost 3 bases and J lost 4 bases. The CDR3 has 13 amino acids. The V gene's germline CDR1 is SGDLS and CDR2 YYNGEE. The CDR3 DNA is TGTGCCAGCAGCGCGGGGGGGCGAGAGACCCAGTACTTC. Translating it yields CASSAGGRETQYF.

The CDR3 spells CASSQEGLAGGLNTGELFF. For the CDR3, the DNA is TGCGCCAGCAGCCAAGAAGGGCTAGCGGGAGGTCTGAACACCGGGGAGCTGTTTTTT. V is TRBV4-1 and J is TRBJ2-2, with 11 nucleotides matching TRBD2. The CDR3 is made up of 19 amino acids. CDR1 is MGHRA, CDR2 YSYEKL, per germline. Trimming at V came to 0 bases and at J to 1 base, leaving 7 bases not matched to a gene.

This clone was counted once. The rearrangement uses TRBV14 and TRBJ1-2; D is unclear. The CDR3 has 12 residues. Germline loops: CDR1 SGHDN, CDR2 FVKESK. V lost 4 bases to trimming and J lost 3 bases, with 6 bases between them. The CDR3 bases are TGTGCCAGCAGCCTAGGCTACTATGGCTACACCTTC. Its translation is CASSLGYYGYTF.